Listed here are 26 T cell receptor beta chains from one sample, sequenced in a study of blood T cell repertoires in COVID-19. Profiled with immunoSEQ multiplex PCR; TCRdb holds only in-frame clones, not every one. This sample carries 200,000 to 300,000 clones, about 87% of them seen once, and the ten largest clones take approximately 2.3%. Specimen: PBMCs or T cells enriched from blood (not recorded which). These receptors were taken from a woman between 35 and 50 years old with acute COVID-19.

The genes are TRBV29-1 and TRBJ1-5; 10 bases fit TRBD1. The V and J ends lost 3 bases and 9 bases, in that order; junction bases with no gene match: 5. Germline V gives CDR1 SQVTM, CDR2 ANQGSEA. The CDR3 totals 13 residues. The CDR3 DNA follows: TGCAGCGTTGACGGACAGGGGGAGGGGCCCCAGCATTTT. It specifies CSVDGQGEGPQHF.

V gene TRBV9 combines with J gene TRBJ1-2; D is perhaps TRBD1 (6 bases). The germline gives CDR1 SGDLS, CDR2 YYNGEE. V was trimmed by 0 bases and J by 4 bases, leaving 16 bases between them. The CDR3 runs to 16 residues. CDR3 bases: TGTGCCAGCAGCGTAGAACCCACAGGGTTTGGCTATGGCTACACCTTC. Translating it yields CASSVEPTGFGYGYTF.

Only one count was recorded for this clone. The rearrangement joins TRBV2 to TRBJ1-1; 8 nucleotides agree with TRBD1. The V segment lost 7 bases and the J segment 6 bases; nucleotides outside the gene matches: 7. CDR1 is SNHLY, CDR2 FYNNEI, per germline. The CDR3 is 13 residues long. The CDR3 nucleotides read TGTGCCAGCAACCCAGGGGGCGTTGCTGAAGCTTTCTTT. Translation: CASNPGGVAEAFF. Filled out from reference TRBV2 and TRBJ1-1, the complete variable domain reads EPEVTQTPSHQVTQMGQEVILRCVPISNHLYFYWYRQILGQKVEFLVSFYNNEISEKSEIFDDQFSVERPDGSNFTLKIRSTKLEDSAMYFCASNPGGVAEAFFGQGTRLTVV.

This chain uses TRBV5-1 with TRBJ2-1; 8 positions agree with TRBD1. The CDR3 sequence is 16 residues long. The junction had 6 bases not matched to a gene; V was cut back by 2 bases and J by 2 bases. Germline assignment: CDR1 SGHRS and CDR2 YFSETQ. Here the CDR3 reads CASSFEGQGTYNEQFF. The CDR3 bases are TGCGCCAGCAGCTTCGAAGGACAGGGAACCTACAATGAGCAGTTCTTC.

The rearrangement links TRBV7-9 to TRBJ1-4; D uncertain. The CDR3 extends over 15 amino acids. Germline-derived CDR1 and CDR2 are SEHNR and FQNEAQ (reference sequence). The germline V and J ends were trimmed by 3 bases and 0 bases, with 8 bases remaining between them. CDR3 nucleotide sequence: TGTGCCAGCAGCTTTTTCAGGACAACTAATGAAAAACTGTTTTTT. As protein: CASSFFRTTNEKLFF. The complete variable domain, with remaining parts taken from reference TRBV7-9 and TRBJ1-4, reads DTGVSQNPRHKITKRGQNVTFRCDPISEHNRLYWYRQTLGQGPEFLTYFQNEAQLEKSRLLSDRFSAERPKGSFSTLEIQRTEQGDSAMYLCASSFFRTTNEKLFFGSGTQLSVL.

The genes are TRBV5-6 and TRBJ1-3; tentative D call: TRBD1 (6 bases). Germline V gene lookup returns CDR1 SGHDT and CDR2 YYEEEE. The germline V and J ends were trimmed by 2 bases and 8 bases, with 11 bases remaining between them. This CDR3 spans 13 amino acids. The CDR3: CASSFQGLDTIYF. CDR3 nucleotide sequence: TGTGCCAGCAGCTTCCAGGGGTTGGACACCATATATTTT.

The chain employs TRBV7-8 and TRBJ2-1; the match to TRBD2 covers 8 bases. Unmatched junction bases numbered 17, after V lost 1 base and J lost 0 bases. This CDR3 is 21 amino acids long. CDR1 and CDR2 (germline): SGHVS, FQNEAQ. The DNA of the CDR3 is TGTGCCAGCAGCTTAGAAAGGTTTAGCGGGAAAAGGGGGAGCTCCTACAATGAGCAGTTCTTC. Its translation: CASSLERFSGKRGSSYNEQFF.

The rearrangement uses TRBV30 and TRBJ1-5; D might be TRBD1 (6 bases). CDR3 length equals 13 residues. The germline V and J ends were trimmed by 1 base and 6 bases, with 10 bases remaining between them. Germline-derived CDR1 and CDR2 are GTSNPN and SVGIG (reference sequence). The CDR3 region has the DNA TGTGCCTGGAGTGAACAGGGATTTCAGCCCCAGCATTTT. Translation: CAWSEQGFQPQHF.

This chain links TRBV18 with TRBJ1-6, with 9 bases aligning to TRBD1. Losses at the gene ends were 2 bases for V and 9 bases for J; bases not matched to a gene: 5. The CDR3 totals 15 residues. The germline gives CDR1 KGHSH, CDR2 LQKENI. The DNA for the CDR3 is TGTGCCAGCTCACCAACAGGGGGCGCGGGTTCACCCCTCCACTTT. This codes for CASSPTGGAGSPLHF.

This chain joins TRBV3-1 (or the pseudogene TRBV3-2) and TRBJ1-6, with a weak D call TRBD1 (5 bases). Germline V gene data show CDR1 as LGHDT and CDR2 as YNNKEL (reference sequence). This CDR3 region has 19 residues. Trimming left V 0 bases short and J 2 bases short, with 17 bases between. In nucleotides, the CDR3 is TGTGCCAGCAGCCAAGATAGGAGTGGGCAGGGCGCCTATAATTCACCCCTCCACTTT. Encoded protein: CASSQDRSGQGAYNSPLHF.

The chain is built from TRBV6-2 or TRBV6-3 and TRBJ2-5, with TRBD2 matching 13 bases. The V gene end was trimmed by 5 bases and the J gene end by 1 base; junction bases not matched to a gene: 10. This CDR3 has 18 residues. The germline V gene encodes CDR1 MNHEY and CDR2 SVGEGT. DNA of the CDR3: TGTGCCAGCAGTAGACTAGCGGGGGGCGGCAGCCCCCAAGAGACCCAGTACTTC. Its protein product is CASSRLAGGGSPQETQYF.

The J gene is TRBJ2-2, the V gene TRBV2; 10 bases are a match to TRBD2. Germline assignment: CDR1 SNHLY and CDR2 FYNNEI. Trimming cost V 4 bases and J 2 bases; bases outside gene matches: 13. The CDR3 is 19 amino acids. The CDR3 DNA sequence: TGTGCCAGCAGTGTTGGTCGACTAGCGGGCCTCAGAAACACCGGGGAGCTGTTTTTT. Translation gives CASSVGRLAGLRNTGELFF.

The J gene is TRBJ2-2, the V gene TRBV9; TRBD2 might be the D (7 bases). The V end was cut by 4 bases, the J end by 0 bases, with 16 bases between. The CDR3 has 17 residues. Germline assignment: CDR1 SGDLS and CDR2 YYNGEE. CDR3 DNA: TGTGCCAGCAGCCCACAGGGCGGGGGCGCGAACACCGGGGAGCTGTTTTTT. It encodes CASSPQGGGANTGELFF.

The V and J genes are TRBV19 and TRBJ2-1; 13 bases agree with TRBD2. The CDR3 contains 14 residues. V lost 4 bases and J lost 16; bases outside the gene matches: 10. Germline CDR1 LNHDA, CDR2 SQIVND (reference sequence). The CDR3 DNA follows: TGTGCCAGTAGTACGGTGGGGACTAGCGGGAAGCGTTTCTTC. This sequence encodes CASSTVGTSGKRFF.

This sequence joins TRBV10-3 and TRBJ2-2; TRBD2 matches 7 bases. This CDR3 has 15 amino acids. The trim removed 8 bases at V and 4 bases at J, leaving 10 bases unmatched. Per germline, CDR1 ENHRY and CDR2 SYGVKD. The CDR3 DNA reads TGTGCCATCTCTGGGGGGGGAACGGGCACCGGGGAGCTGTTTTTT. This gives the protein CAISGGGTGTGELFF.

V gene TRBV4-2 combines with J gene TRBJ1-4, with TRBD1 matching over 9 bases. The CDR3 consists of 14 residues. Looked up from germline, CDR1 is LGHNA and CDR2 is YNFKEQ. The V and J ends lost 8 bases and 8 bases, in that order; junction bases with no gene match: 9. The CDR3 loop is CASQQDRGDEKLFF. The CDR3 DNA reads TGTGCCAGCCAACAAGACAGGGGGGACGAAAAACTGTTTTTT.

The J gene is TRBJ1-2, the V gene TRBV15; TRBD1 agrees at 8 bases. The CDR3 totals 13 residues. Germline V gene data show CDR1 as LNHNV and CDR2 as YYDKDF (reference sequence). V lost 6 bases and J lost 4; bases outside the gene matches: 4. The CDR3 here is CATSTGQGYGYTF. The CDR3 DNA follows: TGTGCCACCAGTACCGGACAGGGCTATGGCTACACCTTC.

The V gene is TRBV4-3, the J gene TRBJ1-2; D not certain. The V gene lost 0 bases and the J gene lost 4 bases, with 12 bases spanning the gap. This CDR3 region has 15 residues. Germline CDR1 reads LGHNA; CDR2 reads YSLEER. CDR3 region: CASSQDMGATYGYTF. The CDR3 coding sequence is TGCGCCAGCAGCCAAGATATGGGCGCGACCTATGGCTACACCTTC.

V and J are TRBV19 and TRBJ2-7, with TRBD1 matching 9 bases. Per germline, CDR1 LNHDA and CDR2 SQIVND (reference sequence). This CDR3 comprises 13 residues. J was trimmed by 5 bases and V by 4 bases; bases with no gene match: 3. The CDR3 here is CASSRRTGDEQYF. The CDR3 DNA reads TGTGCCAGTAGTAGACGGACAGGGGACGAGCAGTACTTC.

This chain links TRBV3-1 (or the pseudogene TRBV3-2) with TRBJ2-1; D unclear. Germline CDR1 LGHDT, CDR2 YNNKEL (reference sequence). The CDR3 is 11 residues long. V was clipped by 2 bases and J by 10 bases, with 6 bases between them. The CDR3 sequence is CASSQSVEQFF. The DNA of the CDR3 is TGTGCCAGCAGCCAATCAGTAGAGCAGTTCTTC.

CDR3 DNA: TGTGCCAGCTCACCATTCGAGAGCAACAATGAGCAGTTCTTC. This sequence encodes CASSPFESNNEQFF. J is TRBJ2-1 and V is TRBV18; D is unresolved. The CDR3 totals 14 residues. Germline loops: CDR1 KGHSH, CDR2 LQKENI. V gave up 2 bases and J gave up 5 bases, with 10 bases separating them.

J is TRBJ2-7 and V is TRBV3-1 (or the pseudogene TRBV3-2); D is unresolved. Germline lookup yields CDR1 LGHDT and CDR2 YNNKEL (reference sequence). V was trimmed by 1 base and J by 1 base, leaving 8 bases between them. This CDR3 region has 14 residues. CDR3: CASSQAGRSYEQYF. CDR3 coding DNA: TGTGCCAGCAGCCAAGCGGGTAGGTCCTACGAGCAGTACTTC.

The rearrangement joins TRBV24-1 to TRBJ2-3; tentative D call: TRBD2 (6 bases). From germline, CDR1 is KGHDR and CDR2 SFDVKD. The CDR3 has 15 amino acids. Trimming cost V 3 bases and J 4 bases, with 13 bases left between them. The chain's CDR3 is CATSDVGGRPDTQYF. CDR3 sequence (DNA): TGTGCCACCAGTGATGTAGGAGGGAGACCAGATACGCAGTATTTT.

The CDR3 bases are TGTGCCAGCAGTTTACGAGAGGGAGTTAATTCACCCCTCCACTTT. Residues: CASSLREGVNSPLHF. The chain couples TRBV27 to TRBJ1-6; no clear D gene. V lost 2 bases and J lost 6, with 11 bases in between. CDR1 and CDR2 (germline): MNHEY, SMNVEV (reference sequence). There are 15 residues in the CDR3.

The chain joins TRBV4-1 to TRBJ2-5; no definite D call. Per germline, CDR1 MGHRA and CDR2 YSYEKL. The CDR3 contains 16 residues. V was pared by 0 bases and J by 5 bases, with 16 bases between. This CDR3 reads CASSQDQQLQRETQYF. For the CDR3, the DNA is TGCGCCAGCAGCCAAGATCAGCAGCTCCAGAGGGAGACCCAGTACTTC.

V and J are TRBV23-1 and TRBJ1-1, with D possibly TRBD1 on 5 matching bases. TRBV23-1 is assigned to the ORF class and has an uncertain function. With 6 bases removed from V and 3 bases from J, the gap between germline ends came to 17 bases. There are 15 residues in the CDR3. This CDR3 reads CASSLRGSDYTEAFF. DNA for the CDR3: TGCGCCAGCAGCCTCCGGGGGTCAGACTACACTGAAGCTTTCTTT.